This TCR beta chain was retrieved from a study of blood T cell repertoires in COVID-19. Study-level background: Donors in the United States, Italy and Spain gave samples during acute or convalescent COVID-19.

Produced via immunoSEQ multiplex PCR; TCRdb's table is partial and in-frame only. Altogether about 200,000 clones are present, approximately 90% being singletons, with the ten largest covering 4.4%. This clone has more than one count but fewer than ten. The germline CDR1 and CDR2 sequences are SGHTA and FQGNSA. Trimming pared 5 bases from V and 6 bases from J, leaving 16 bases between. This CDR3 has 14 residues. The rearrangement uses TRBV7-2 and TRBJ1-2; the D is unclear. Sequenced sample: peripheral blood. This receptor was taken from a human donor in a cohort sampled during active COVID-19. CDR3 DNA sequence: TGTGCCAGCAGCGCCCTAAGCGGACTAGATGGCTACACCTTC. It encodes CASSALSGLDGYTF.